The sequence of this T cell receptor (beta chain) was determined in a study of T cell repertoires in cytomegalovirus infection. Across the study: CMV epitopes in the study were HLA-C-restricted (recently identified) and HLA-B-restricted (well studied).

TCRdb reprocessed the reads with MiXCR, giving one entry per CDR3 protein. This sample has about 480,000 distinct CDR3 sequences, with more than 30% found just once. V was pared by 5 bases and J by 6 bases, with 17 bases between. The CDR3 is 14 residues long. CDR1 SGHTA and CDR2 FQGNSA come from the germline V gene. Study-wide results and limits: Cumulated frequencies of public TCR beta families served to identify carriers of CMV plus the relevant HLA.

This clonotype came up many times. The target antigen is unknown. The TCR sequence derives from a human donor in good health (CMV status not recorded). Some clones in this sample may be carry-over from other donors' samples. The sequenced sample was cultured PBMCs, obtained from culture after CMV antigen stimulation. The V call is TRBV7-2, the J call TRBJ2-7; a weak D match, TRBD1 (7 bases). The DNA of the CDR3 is TGTGCCAGCAGCCCCAGTCAGGGGGGAACCGAGCAGTACGTC. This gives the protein CASSPSQGGTEQYV.